This T cell receptor (beta chain) was found in a study of cytomegalovirus exposure and HLA in healthy donors. Study-wide results and limits: In a later analysis, V- and J-gene trimming of beta chains associated with a DCLRE1C missense variant, replicated independently. Another analysis was done later, and it associated 15,000 to 20,000 TCR beta sequences with HLA alleles at 0.05 false discovery rate.

The CDR3 extends over 15 amino acids. The germline V gene has CDR1 MNHEY and CDR2 SVGAGI. V was pared by 0 bases and J by 2 bases, with 11 bases between. Regarding this clone: Its antigen remains unidentified.

The PCR contained 60 Vbeta and 13 Jbeta primers. Assay: immunoSEQ multiplex PCR; the TCRdb copy retains only in-frame clones and omits some. This table lists about 58,000 clones. The gene calls are TRBV6-5 and TRBJ2-7, with D possibly being TRBD1 (5 bases). Input material: PBMCs. This clonotype originated in a young woman in good health and CMV-seronegative. CDR3 amino acids: CASSYSRGRAYEQYF. CDR3 DNA: TGTGCCAGCAGTTACTCAAGGGGCCGAGCCTACGAGCAGTACTTC.